These 31 T cell receptor beta chains originate from one sample sequenced in a study of regulatory T cells in long-lasting Graves disease. Time point defined: persistent/refractory GD, antithyroid drugs over 5 years with positive TRAb. Making the TCR library involved RNA that had been extracted from PBMCs. TCR beta libraries were built with iRepertoire HTBI primers and Arm-PCR of CDR3 regions. TCRdb re-called the multiplex PCR reads through MiXCR, storing one row per CDR3 protein. This table has about 470,000 distinct CDR3 sequences, less than 25% appearing once. Sample: peripheral blood mononuclear cells (PBMCs), taken when the disease was refractory, from a patient treated with antithyroid drugs. The receptors were gathered from a female donor with Graves disease.

As concerns this clonotype: It is likely a read error: a sequence one base away is far more abundant. The V and J genes are TRBV5-1 and TRBJ1-2; TRBD1 matches 7 bases. Looked up from germline, CDR1 is SGHRS and CDR2 is YFSETQ. The CDR3 runs to 13 residues. Here the CDR3 reads CASIPGTAYGYTF. The CDR3 nucleotides are TGTGCCAGCATTCCCGGGACAGCGTATGGCTACACCTTC. The full variable domain, its missing parts supplied by reference TRBV5-1 and TRBJ1-2, is KAGVTQTPRYLIKTRGQQVTLSCSPISGHRSVSWYQQTPGQGLQFLFEYFSETQRNKGNFPGRFSGRQFSNSRSEMNVSTLELGDSALYLCASIPGTAYGYTFGSGTRLTVV.

The sample holds many counts of this clonotype. The chain carries TRBV14 and TRBJ2-7, with D tentatively TRBD1 (5 bases). V lost 2 bases, J lost 6 bases, and 8 bases lay in between. Germline V gene data show CDR1 as SGHDN and CDR2 as FVKESK. This CDR3 has 12 amino acids. The CDR3 nucleotides are TGTGCCAGCAGCCAAACAGGTCGCGAGCAGTACTTC. Its protein is CASSQTGREQYF.

Here the CDR3 DNA reads TGTGCCAGCAGTTTATTCCCGGGTAGCGGGGCCAATGAGCAGTTCTTC. Residues: CASSLFPGSGANEQFF. This chain links TRBV28 with TRBJ2-1; TRBD2 matches 8 bases. Germline values: CDR1 MDHEN, CDR2 SYDVKM. The V and J ends lost 1 base and 6 bases, in that order; junction bases with no gene match: 8. The CDR3 runs to 16 residues.

This clonotype was observed many times. V and J are TRBV19 and TRBJ1-5; no reliable D call. The germline V gene has CDR1 LNHDA and CDR2 SQIVND (reference sequence). This CDR3 has 15 residues. The ends were cut back, 3 bases at V and 2 bases at J, with 11 bases in the middle. The CDR3 is CASSMTDEGNQPQHF. As DNA, the CDR3 is TGTGCCAGTAGTATGACGGACGAGGGCAATCAGCCCCAGCATTTT.

This clonotype was observed at least ten times. The chain joins TRBV5-1 to TRBJ1-1; D perhaps matches TRBD1 (6 bases). The V and J ends lost 6 bases and 3 bases respectively, with 15 bases between them. The CDR3 has 14 residues. Germline CDR1 and CDR2: SGHRS and YFSETQ. CDR3 DNA: TGCGCCAGCAACCCGACAGGAGCTCACACTGAAGCTTTCTTT. Translation: CASNPTGAHTEAFF.

V and J are TRBV2 and TRBJ2-2; perhaps D is TRBD1 or TRBD2 (6 bases each). The CDR3 sequence is 15 residues long. Trimming cost V 3 bases and J 1 base, with 9 bases left between them. Per the germline V gene, CDR1 is SNHLY and CDR2 is FYNNEI. This chain's CDR3 is CASSDRGGNTGELFF. The CDR3 DNA reads as TGTGCCAGCAGTGACAGGGGAGGGAACACCGGGGAGCTGTTTTTT.

This clonotype was recorded at least ten times. V is TRBV25-1 and J is TRBJ2-1; 7 bases line up with TRBD1. Germline V CDR1 and CDR2: MGHDK, SYGVNS. This CDR3 contains 14 residues. The ends lost 3 bases at V and 7 bases at J; junction bases unmatched: 6. The CDR3 nucleotides are TGTGCCAGCAGTGATCCGGGACAGAAGAATGAGCAGTTCTTC. It yields the protein CASSDPGQKNEQFF. Using reference TRBV25-1 and TRBJ2-1 for the parts outside the CDR3, the full variable domain is EADIYQTPRYLVIGTGKKITLECSQTMGHDKMYWYQQDPGMELHLIHYSYGVNSTEKGDLSSESTVSRIRTEHFPLTLESARPSHTSQYLCASSDPGQKNEQFFGPGTRLTVL.

This clonotype was counted ten times or more. The chain is built from TRBV12-3 or TRBV12-4 and TRBJ1-5; 9 nucleotides line up with TRBD1. With 2 bases clipped from V and 5 bases from J, the junction kept 10 bases outside the gene matches. This CDR3 has 17 residues. In DNA, the CDR3 is TGTGCCAGCAGTTTAAACACAGGGGGCTGGTTGGATCAGCCCCAGCATTTT. This encodes CASSLNTGGWLDQPQHF.

The chain employs TRBV6-2 or TRBV6-3 and TRBJ2-5, with D perhaps matching TRBD2 (5 bases). CDR3 length equals 20 residues. Trimming shortened V by 5 bases and J by 5 bases, and 33 bases separated the two germline ends. Germline-derived CDR1 and CDR2 are MNHEY and SVGEGT. The CDR3 is CASSEVSILDHYLRGETQYF. In nucleotides, the CDR3 is TGTGCCAGCAGTGAGGTGTCGATTCTCGACCACTACTTGAGAGGGGAGACCCAGTACTTC.

Many counts were recorded for this clonotype. The chain recombines TRBV5-1 with TRBJ1-1; D is ambiguous. Germline CDR1 SGHRS, CDR2 YFSETQ. The CDR3 extends over 13 amino acids. The V and J ends lost 1 base and 1 base respectively, with 5 bases between them. CDR3 DNA: TGCGCCAGCAGCTTGTGGCAGAACACTGAAGCTTTCTTT. Encoded protein: CASSLWQNTEAFF. The complete variable domain, with remaining parts taken from reference TRBV5-1 and TRBJ1-1, reads KAGVTQTPRYLIKTRGQQVTLSCSPISGHRSVSWYQQTPGQGLQFLFEYFSETQRNKGNFPGRFSGRQFSNSRSEMNVSTLELGDSALYLCASSLWQNTEAFFGQGTRLTVV.

Ten or more counts support this clonotype. This chain uses TRBV12-3 or TRBV12-4 with TRBJ2-7; the D gene could be TRBD1 or TRBD2 (5 bases each). V gave up 1 base and J gave up 3 bases, with 10 bases separating them. CDR3 size: 14 residues. The CDR3 DNA reads as TGTGCCAGCAGTTTAGTCGGGGCCGGCTACGAGCAGTACTTC. The encoded protein is CASSLVGAGYEQYF.

This clonotype has a count of ten or more. The chain uses TRBV6-2 or TRBV6-3 and TRBJ1-1; 7 bases fit TRBD1. The CDR3 covers 17 residues. CDR1 MNHEY and CDR2 SVGEGT come from the germline V gene. Trimming removed 3 bases from V and 0 bases from J; junction bases left unmatched: 10. CDR3 protein: CASSYRDSQTMNTEAFF. In nucleotides, the CDR3 is TGTGCCAGCAGTTATCGGGACAGCCAAACCATGAACACTGAAGCTTTCTTT.

Turning to this clonotype: Since a much larger clone is just one base distant, this may be a read error. J is TRBJ1-1 and V is TRBV5-1, with 7 bases identical to TRBD1. The CDR3 totals 14 residues. Germline CDR1 and CDR2: SGHRS and YFSETQ. Trimming took 5 bases from V and 1 from J; bases not matched to a gene: 5. The CDR3 sequence: CASRPYRGNTEAFF. As DNA, the CDR3 is TGCGCCAGCAGGCCTTACAGGGGGAACACTGAAGCTTTCTTT.

This clonotype was seen repeatedly, ten times or more. The chain is built from TRBV28 and TRBJ1-4; no reliable D call. The CDR3 sequence is 12 residues long. V was cut by 3 bases and J by 8 bases, with 7 bases left in between. In germline, CDR1 is MDHEN, CDR2 SYDVKM. The CDR3 bases are TGTGCCAGCAGTTTCATCCGGGAAAAACTGTTTTTT. This codes for CASSFIREKLFF.

In regard to this clonotype: No conserved phenylalanine or tryptophan ends this CDR3, so it is likely a read error. V usage is TRBV27 and J usage is TRBJ1-5; D remains unclear. The CDR3 spans 13 residues. The V and J ends lost 4 bases and 6 bases respectively, with 10 bases between them. Germline loops: CDR1 MNHEY, CDR2 SMNVEV (reference sequence). In nucleotides, the CDR3 is TGTGCCAGCAGTTCGATGACGGGTCAGCCCCAGCATTCT. This sequence encodes CASSSMTGQPQHS.

This clonotype occurred a few times. The chain couples TRBV6-1 to TRBJ1-1, with unresolved D. Per the germline V gene, CDR1 is MNHNS and CDR2 is SASEGT. This CDR3 spans 14 amino acids. V lost 6 bases and J 0 bases, leaving 11 bases between the germline ends. CDR3 loop: CASRDGRLNTEAFF. CDR3 coding DNA: TGTGCCAGCAGGGACGGCAGGTTGAACACTGAAGCTTTCTTT.

This chain links TRBV27 with TRBJ2-1, with TRBD2 identical over 9 bases. Trimming took 6 bases from V and 8 from J; bases not matched to a gene: 11. CDR3 size: 15 residues. The germline V gene encodes CDR1 MNHEY and CDR2 SMNVEV (reference sequence). The chain's CDR3 is CASRSGTSSWDEQFF. The DNA of the CDR3 is TGTGCCAGCAGGTCCGGGACTAGCTCGTGGGATGAGCAGTTCTTC.

The rearrangement joins TRBV2 to TRBJ2-7; 13 bases match TRBD2. CDR1 and CDR2 (germline): SNHLY, FYNNEI. The CDR3 length is 15 residues. V lost 6 bases and J lost 5; bases outside the gene matches: 7. The CDR3 sequence is CASSPPGLAGNEQYF. The CDR3 DNA follows: TGTGCCAGCAGCCCTCCGGGACTAGCGGGGAACGAGCAGTACTTC. The full variable domain, its missing parts supplied by reference TRBV2 and TRBJ2-7, is EPEVTQTPSHQVTQMGQEVILRCVPISNHLYFYWYRQILGQKVEFLVSFYNNEISEKSEIFDDQFSVERPDGSNFTLKIRSTKLEDSAMYFCASSPPGLAGNEQYFGPGTRLTVT.

V gene TRBV7-2 combines with J gene TRBJ2-2; TRBD2 might be the D (6 bases). CDR1 and CDR2 (germline): SGHTA, FQGNSA. CDR3 length: 16 residues. The ends were cut back, 5 bases at V and 6 bases at J, with 19 bases in the middle. The CDR3 reads CASSTKGPGVPGELFF. The CDR3 bases are TGTGCCAGCAGCACGAAAGGGCCGGGAGTCCCCGGGGAGCTGTTTTTT. Based on the CDR3 plus reference TRBV7-2 and TRBJ2-2, the full variable domain is GAGVSQSPSNKVTEKGKDVELRCDPISGHTALYWYRQSLGQGLEFLIYFQGNSAPDKSGLPSDRFSAERTGGSVSTLTIQRTQQEDSAVYLCASSTKGPGVPGELFFGEGSRLTVL.

This clonotype has a handful of counts. The chain recombines TRBV6-4 with TRBJ1-5; D might be TRBD1 (5 bases). This CDR3 contains 13 residues. V was pared by 5 bases and J by 6 bases, with 11 bases between. In germline, CDR1 is MRHNA, CDR2 SNTAGT. CDR3 protein: CASSHRGVQPQHF. CDR3 sequence (DNA): TGTGCCAGCAGTCATAGAGGGGTTCAGCCCCAGCATTTT.

This sequence joins TRBV9 and TRBJ2-7; D is uncertain. CDR1 is SGDLS and CDR2 is YYNGEE in the germline V gene. The CDR3 sequence is 14 residues long. V dropped 0 bases and J dropped 0 bases, with 7 bases sitting between them. The CDR3 sequence: CASSVGADSYEQYF. The DNA for the CDR3 is TGTGCCAGCAGCGTAGGGGCCGACTCCTACGAGCAGTACTTC.

This clonotype was observed a few times. The chain joins TRBV6-1 to TRBJ2-7; D gene ambiguous. Germline CDR1 MNHNS, CDR2 SASEGT. The V gene lost 7 bases and the J gene lost 7 bases, with 23 bases spanning the gap. The CDR3 loop spans 15 amino acids. Here the CDR3 DNA reads TGTGCCAGCATCAAAAGGCCGGGCACGTGGGGAGAGCAGTACTTC. It is translated as CASIKRPGTWGEQYF.

This clonotype appeared a few times. V usage is TRBV6-5 and J usage is TRBJ2-2; tentatively, D is TRBD1 or TRBD2 (5 bases each). Trimming took 0 bases from V and 4 from J, leaving 12 bases between them. The CDR3 has 16 amino acids. The V gene's germline CDR1 is MNHEY and CDR2 SVGAGI. CDR3: CASSYSGTLLTGELFF. DNA of the CDR3: TGTGCCAGCAGTTACTCCGGGACCCTCCTCACCGGGGAGCTGTTTTTT.

The sample holds many counts of this clonotype. DNA of the CDR3: TGTGCCAGCAGTTTAGACCTCGCGCGAATCGGGGACGAGCAGTACTTC. It specifies CASSLDLARIGDEQYF. The gene calls are TRBV27 and TRBJ2-7, with a tentative D call TRBD2 (5 bases). Trimming left V 2 bases short and J 5 bases short, with 19 bases between. Per the germline V gene, CDR1 is MNHEY and CDR2 is SMNVEV (reference sequence). The CDR3 is 16 amino acids.

This clonotype has only a few counts. The chain recombines TRBV20-1 with TRBJ2-7; 7 bases fit TRBD2. V was clipped by 6 bases and J by 2 bases; unmatched bases: 10. The CDR3 has 14 amino acids. Germline V lookup: CDR1 DFQATT, CDR2 SNEGSKA (reference sequence). CDR3 bases: TGCAGTGCCGAGCGGGCGGGAGTCGCCTACGAGCAGTACTTC. Translating gives CSAERAGVAYEQYF.

The genes are TRBV30 and TRBJ1-2; D is unclear. Germline V gene sequence: CDR1 GTSNPN, CDR2 SVGIG (reference sequence). V lost 5 bases, J lost 7 bases, and 8 bases lay in between. The CDR3 contains 10 residues. DNA of the CDR3: TGTGCCTGGGGAGAGGTTGGCTACACCTTC. Translated: CAWGEVGYTF.

This clonotype was seen more than once but under ten times. V gene TRBV20-1 combines with J gene TRBJ1-2; D may be TRBD1 (5 bases). The CDR3 consists of 12 residues. The germline V gene encodes CDR1 DFQATT and CDR2 SNEGSKA (reference sequence). V lost 4 bases, J lost 3 bases, and 9 bases lay in between. The CDR3 DNA is TGCAGTGCTAACCCACAGGACTATGGCTACACCTTC. Translation gives CSANPQDYGYTF.

This clonotype was seen repeatedly, ten times or more. This chain joins TRBV12-3 or TRBV12-4 and TRBJ1-1; D ambiguous. V was trimmed by 5 bases and J by 1 base, leaving 8 bases between them. CDR3 length: 13 amino acids. CDR3: CASSGIGNTEAFF. In DNA, the CDR3 is TGTGCCAGCAGTGGTATCGGGAACACTGAAGCTTTCTTT.

As regards this clonotype: This CDR3 fails to terminate in the conserved phenylalanine or tryptophan, so it likely reflects a read error. V gene TRBV20-1 combines with J gene TRBJ2-7; D unresolved. CDR1 DFQATT and CDR2 SNEGSKA come from the germline V gene (reference sequence). Trimming took 7 bases from V and 4 from J, leaving 17 bases between them. The CDR3 loop spans 13 amino acids. The CDR3 nucleotides read TGCAGTGTATCGGTTCCGACGGAATACGAGCAGTACCTC. Translation: CSVSVPTEYEQYL.

Note on this clonotype: Being one base from a much bigger clone, this may be a read error. The chain joins TRBV28 to TRBJ1-5, with a tentative D call TRBD1 (5 bases). This CDR3 is 13 amino acids long. V was cut by 9 bases and J by 4 bases, with 13 bases left in between. Per germline, CDR1 MDHEN and CDR2 SYDVKM. As DNA, the CDR3 is TGTGCCAGTTCCACCCCAGGGAATCAGCCCCAGCATTTT. Amino acids: CASSTPGNQPQHF.

Only a few counts were recorded for this clonotype. CDR3 amino acids: CASKMGRGLDGELFF. The CDR3 bases are TGTGCCAGCAAGATGGGCAGGGGGCTCGACGGGGAGCTGTTTTTT. J is TRBJ2-2 and V is TRBV2; 8 nucleotides match TRBD1. In germline, CDR1 is SNHLY, CDR2 FYNNEI. V was clipped by 7 bases and J by 7 bases; unmatched bases: 11. CDR3 length equals 15 residues. Together with reference TRBV2 and TRBJ2-2, the CDR3 gives the full variable domain: EPEVTQTPSHQVTQMGQEVILRCVPISNHLYFYWYRQILGQKVEFLVSFYNNEISEKSEIFDDQFSVERPDGSNFTLKIRSTKLEDSAMYFCASKMGRGLDGELFFGEGSRLTVL.